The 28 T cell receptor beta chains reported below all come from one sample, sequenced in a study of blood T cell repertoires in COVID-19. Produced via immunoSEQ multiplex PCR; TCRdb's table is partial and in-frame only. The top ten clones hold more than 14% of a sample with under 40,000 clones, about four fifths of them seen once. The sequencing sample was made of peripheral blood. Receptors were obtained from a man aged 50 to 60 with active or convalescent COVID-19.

The CDR3 DNA reads TGCGCCAGCAGCTTGGCGCGCGTCGGCGGGGAGCTGTTTTTT. Its protein product is CASSLARVGGELFF. The chain uses TRBV5-1 and TRBJ2-2; no reliable D call. Trimming took 0 bases from V and 7 from J, leaving 10 bases between them. This CDR3 has 14 residues. The germline CDR1 and CDR2 sequences are SGHRS and YFSETQ.

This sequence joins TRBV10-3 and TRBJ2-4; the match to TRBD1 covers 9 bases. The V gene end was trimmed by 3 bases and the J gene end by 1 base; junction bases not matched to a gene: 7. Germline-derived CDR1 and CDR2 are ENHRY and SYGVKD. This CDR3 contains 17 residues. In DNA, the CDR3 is TGTGCCATCAGTGACGGCGGGACAGGGCCGGCCAAAAACATTCAGTACTTC. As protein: CAISDGGTGPAKNIQYF.

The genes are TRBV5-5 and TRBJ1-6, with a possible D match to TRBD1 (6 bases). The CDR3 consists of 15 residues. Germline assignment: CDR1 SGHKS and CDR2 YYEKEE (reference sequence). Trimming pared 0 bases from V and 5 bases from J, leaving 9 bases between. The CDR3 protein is CASSLDRTDNSPLHF. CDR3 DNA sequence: TGTGCCAGCAGCTTGGACAGGACAGATAATTCACCCCTCCACTTT. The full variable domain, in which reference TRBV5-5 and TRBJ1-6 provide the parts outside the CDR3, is DAGVTQSPTHLIKTRGQQVTLRCSPISGHKSVSWYQQVLGQGPQFIFQYYEKEERGRGNFPDRFSARQFPNYSSELNVNALLLGDSALYLCASSLDRTDNSPLHFGNGTRLTVT.

CDR3 sequence: CASSAGGTSRYF. The DNA of the CDR3 is TGTGCCAGCAGTGCGGGCGGGACTAGTCGCTACTTC. The V gene is TRBV6-2 or TRBV6-3, the J gene TRBJ2-5, with 8 bases aligning to TRBD2. CDR1 MNHEY and CDR2 SVGEGT come from the germline V gene. The junction had 10 bases not matched to a gene; V was cut back by 5 bases and J by 14 bases. This CDR3 contains 12 residues.

The CDR3 loop is CASRDSGRGRRNTEAFF. Written as DNA, the CDR3 is TGTGCCAGTAGGGACAGCGGCAGGGGGCGGAGGAACACTGAAGCTTTCTTT. The chain joins TRBV19 to TRBJ1-1; 8 nucleotides line up with TRBD1. This CDR3 spans 17 amino acids. Trimming cost V 6 bases and J 1 base; bases outside gene matches: 13. Germline V gives CDR1 LNHDA, CDR2 SQIVND (reference sequence).

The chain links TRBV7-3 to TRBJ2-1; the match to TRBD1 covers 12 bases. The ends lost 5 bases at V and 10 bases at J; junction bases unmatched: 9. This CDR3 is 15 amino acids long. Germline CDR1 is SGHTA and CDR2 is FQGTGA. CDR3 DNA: TGTGCCAGCAGCCCGCCCGGGACAGGGGGCAAGGAGCAGTTCTTC. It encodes CASSPPGTGGKEQFF.

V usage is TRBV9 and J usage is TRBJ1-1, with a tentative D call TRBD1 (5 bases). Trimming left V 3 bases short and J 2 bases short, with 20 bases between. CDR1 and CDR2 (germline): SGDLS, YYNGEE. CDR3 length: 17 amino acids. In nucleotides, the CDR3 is TGTGCCAGCAGCGCGGGCCCCTCACCCAGGGAAAACACTGAAGCTTTCTTT. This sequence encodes CASSAGPSPRENTEAFF.

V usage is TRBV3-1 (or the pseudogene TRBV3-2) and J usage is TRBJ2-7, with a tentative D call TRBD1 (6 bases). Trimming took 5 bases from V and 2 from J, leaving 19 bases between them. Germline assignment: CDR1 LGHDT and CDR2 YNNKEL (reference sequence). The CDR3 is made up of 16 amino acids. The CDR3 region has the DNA TGTGCCAGCAGCACCGAGCGGCAGGGGAAAGCCTACGAGCAGTACTTC. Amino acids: CASSTERQGKAYEQYF.

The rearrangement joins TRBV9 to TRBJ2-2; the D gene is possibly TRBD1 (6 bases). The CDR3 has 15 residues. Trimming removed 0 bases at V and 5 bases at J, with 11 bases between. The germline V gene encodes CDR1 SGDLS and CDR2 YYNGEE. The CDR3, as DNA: TGTGCCAGCAGCGTAGCCCAACAGGGAACCGGGGAGCTGTTTTTT. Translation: CASSVAQQGTGELFF.

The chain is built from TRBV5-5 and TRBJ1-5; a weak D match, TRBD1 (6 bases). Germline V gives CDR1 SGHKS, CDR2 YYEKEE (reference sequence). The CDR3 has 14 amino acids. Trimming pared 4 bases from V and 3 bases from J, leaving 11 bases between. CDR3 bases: TGTGCCAGCAGCGGTGGACAGCCCAATCAGCCCCAGCATTTT. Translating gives CASSGGQPNQPQHF.

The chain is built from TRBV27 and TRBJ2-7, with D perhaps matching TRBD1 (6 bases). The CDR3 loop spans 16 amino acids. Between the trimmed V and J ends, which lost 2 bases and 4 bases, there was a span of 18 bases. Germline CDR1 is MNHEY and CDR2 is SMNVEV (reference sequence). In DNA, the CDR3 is TGTGCCAGCAGTTTAGGGGGCTATTATTCCGGTTACGAGCAGTACTTC. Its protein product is CASSLGGYYSGYEQYF.

CDR3 bases: TGTGCCAGCAGTTTGTCGGCTGAAGCTTTCTTT. Translated: CASSLSAEAFF. The chain recombines TRBV12-3 or TRBV12-4 with TRBJ1-1; unclear D gene. Trimming removed 3 bases from V and 6 bases from J, with 5 bases in between. The CDR3 sequence is 11 residues long.

CDR3 region: CASSLGGGLDTQYF. The CDR3 region has the DNA TGTGCCAGCAGCTTGGGGGGGGGCCTCGATACGCAGTATTTT. The rearrangement uses TRBV5-4 and TRBJ2-3; perhaps TRBD2 as D (7 bases). Germline lookup yields CDR1 SGHNT and CDR2 YYREEE (reference sequence). The ends were cut back, 0 bases at V and 6 bases at J, with 11 bases in the middle. This CDR3 has 14 residues.

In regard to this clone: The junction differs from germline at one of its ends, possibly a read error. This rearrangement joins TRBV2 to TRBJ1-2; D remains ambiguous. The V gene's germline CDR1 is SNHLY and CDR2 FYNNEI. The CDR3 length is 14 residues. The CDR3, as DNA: TGTGCCAGCAGCGAAGCGCGCGGGAACTATGGCTACACCTTC. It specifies CASSEARGNYGYTF.

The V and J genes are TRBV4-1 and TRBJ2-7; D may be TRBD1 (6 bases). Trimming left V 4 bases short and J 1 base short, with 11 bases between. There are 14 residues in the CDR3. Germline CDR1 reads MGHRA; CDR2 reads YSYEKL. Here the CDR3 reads CASSPWTESYEQYF. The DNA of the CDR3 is TGCGCCAGCAGCCCTTGGACAGAATCCTACGAGCAGTACTTC.

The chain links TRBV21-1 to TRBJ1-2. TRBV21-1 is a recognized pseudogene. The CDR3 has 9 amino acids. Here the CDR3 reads CASSKVPGF. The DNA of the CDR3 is TGTGCCAGCAGCAAAGTACCGGGGTTC.

The DNA of the CDR3 is TGTGCCAGCAGTCAGGCAGGGCGCTATGGCTACACCTTC. It translates to CASSQAGRYGYTF. This sequence joins TRBV12-3 or TRBV12-4 and TRBJ1-2, with D perhaps matching TRBD1 (5 bases). The V end lost 5 bases, the J end lost 4 bases, and 11 bases lay between the germline ends. The CDR3 has 13 residues.

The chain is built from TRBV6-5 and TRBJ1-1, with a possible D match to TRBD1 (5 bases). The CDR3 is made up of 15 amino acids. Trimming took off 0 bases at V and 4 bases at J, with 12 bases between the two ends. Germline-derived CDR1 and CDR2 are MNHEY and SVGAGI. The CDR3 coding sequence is TGTGCCAGCAGTTACTCGAGAACAGGTATCACTGAAGCTTTCTTT. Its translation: CASSYSRTGITEAFF.

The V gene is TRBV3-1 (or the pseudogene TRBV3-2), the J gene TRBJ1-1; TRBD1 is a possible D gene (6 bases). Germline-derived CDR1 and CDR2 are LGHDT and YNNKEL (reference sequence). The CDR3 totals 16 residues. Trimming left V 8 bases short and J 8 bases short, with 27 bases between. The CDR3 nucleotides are TGTGCCAGCTCGACCCAGGTGGCCCAGGGGTTATCGGAAGCTTTCTTT. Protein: CASSTQVAQGLSEAFF.

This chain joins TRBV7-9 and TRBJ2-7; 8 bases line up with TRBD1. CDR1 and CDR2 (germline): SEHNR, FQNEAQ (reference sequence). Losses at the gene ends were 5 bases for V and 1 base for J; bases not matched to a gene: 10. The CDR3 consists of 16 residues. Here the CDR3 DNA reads TGTGCCAGCAGCCAATCCGACAGGGGCTATTCCTACGAGCAGTACTTC. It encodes CASSQSDRGYSYEQYF.

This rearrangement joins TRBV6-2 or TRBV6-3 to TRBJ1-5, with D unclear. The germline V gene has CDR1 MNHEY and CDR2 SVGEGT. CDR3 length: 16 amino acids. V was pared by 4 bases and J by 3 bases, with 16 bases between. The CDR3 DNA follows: TGTGCCAGCAGTTCCCAATGGGCGGGAACCAATCAGCCCCAGCATTTT. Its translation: CASSSQWAGTNQPQHF.

The CDR3: CASSPSVLALPQETQYF. As DNA, the CDR3 is TGTGCCAGCTCACCATCGGTACTAGCCCTCCCGCAAGAGACCCAGTACTTC. The chain has TRBV18 and TRBJ2-5, with D possibly matching TRBD2 (6 bases). Trimming removed 2 bases from V and 2 bases from J, with 18 bases in between. The CDR3 is made up of 17 amino acids. Germline assignment: CDR1 KGHSH and CDR2 LQKENI. Variable domain in full (rest from reference TRBV18 and TRBJ2-5): NAGVMQNPRHLVRRRGQEARLRCSPMKGHSHVYWYRQLPEEGLKFMVYLQKENIIDESGMPKERFSAEFPKEGPSILRIQQVVRGDSAAYFCASSPSVLALPQETQYFGPGTRLLVL.

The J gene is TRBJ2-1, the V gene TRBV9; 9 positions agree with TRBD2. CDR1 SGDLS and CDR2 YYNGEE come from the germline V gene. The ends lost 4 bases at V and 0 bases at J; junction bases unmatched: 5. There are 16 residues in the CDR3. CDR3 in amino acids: CASSPQTSGSYNEQFF. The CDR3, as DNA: TGTGCCAGCAGCCCCCAGACTAGCGGCTCCTACAATGAGCAGTTCTTC.

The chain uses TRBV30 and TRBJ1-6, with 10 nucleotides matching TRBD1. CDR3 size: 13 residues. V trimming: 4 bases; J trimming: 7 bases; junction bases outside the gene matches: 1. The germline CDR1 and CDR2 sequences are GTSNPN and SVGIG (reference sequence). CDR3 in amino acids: CAWMGQGNSPLHF. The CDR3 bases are TGTGCCTGGATGGGACAGGGGAATTCACCCCTCCACTTT.

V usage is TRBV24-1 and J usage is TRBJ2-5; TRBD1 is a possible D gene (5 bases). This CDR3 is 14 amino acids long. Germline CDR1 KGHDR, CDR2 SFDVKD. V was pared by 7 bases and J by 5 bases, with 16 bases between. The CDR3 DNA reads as TGTGCCACCAGCCTCTCTGGGGCCGGGGAGACCCAGTACTTC. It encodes CATSLSGAGETQYF.

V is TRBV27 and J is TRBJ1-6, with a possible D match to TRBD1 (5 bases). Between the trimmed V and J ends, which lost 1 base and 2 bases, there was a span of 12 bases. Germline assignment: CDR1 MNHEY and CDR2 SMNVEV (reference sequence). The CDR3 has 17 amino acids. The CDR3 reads CASSLFGGDAYNSPLHF. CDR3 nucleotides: TGTGCCAGCAGTTTATTCGGGGGGGACGCCTATAATTCACCCCTCCACTTT.

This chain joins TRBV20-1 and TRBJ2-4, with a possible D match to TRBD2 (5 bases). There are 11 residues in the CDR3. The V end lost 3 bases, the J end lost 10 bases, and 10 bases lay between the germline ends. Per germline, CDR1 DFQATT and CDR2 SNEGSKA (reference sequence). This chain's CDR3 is CSARSGGIQYF. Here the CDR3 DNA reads TGCAGTGCTAGGTCCGGCGGGATTCAGTACTTC.

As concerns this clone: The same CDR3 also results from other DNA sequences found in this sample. CDR3 region: CASSSGQGGEKLFF. In DNA form, the CDR3 reads TGCGCCAGCAGCTCCGGACAGGGCGGCGAAAAACTGTTTTTT. The rearrangement links TRBV5-1 to TRBJ1-4; 8 nucleotides agree with TRBD1. V lost 3 bases to trimming and J lost 8 bases; unmatched junction nucleotides: 6. There are 14 residues in the CDR3. CDR1 and CDR2 (germline): SGHRS, YFSETQ.